Shown below are 7 T cell receptor beta chains from a single sample sequenced in a study of CD8 T cells in ankylosing spondylitis. TCRdb passed the 5' RACE reads through MiXCR, listing each CDR3 protein once. This sample has roughly 280,000 distinct CDR3 sequences; roughly 20% occur once, and the top ten carry about 8%. Sequencing input: blood, either unsorted or a sorted T cell fraction (not recorded which). These TCRs come from a male donor with ankylosing spondylitis or in good health (not recorded which).

CDR3 DNA: TGCAGTGCCGAGGGACACCTGGGGGAGACCCAGTACTTC. This translates into CSAEGHLGETQYF. The chain uses TRBV20-1 and TRBJ2-5; TRBD1 is a possible D gene (6 bases). The V gene lost 6 bases and the J gene lost 5 bases, with 16 bases spanning the gap. Germline values: CDR1 DFQATT, CDR2 SNEGSKA (reference sequence). The CDR3 sequence is 13 residues long.

The J gene is TRBJ1-2, the V gene TRBV5-6, with D uncertain. Trimming took off 0 bases at V and 3 bases at J, with 18 bases between the two ends. The CDR3 runs to 17 residues. Germline values: CDR1 SGHDT, CDR2 YYEEEE. CDR3 sequence (DNA): TGTGCCAGCAGCTTGGAAGGCATCTCCCGGCCCTACTATGGCTACACCTTC. Translating gives CASSLEGISRPYYGYTF.

This chain links TRBV10-3 with TRBJ2-7; TRBD1 might be the D (5 bases). Germline values: CDR1 ENHRY, CDR2 SYGVKD. V was clipped by 2 bases and J by 6 bases, with 11 bases between them. This CDR3 has 13 residues. For the CDR3, the DNA is TGTGCCATCAGTGAGAAACCAGGGATCGAGCAGTACGTC. Amino acid sequence: CAISEKPGIEQYV.

The V gene is TRBV12-3 or TRBV12-4, the J gene TRBJ2-3, with 7 nucleotides matching TRBD1. This CDR3 has 15 residues. V lost 2 bases, J lost 5 bases, and 7 bases stayed unmatched. In DNA, the CDR3 is TGTGCCAGCAGTTTATGGGGCCAGGGGGAAGATACGCAGTATTTT. Amino acids: CASSLWGQGEDTQYF.

This clonotype occurred a few times. The rearrangement joins TRBV2 to TRBJ2-2; TRBD1 aligns across 12 bases. Germline V lookup: CDR1 SNHLY, CDR2 FYNNEI. The V segment lost 5 bases and the J segment 4 bases; nucleotides outside the gene matches: 14. The CDR3 sequence is 19 residues long. The CDR3 bases are TGTGCCAGCAGTCCTAAGACCGGGACAGGGGGCAGCGGCACCGGGGAGCTGTTTTTT. This gives the protein CASSPKTGTGGSGTGELFF.

The chain couples TRBV12-3 or TRBV12-4 to TRBJ2-4; tentatively, D is TRBD2 (6 bases). The CDR3 is 14 amino acids. The germline V and J ends were trimmed by 3 bases and 7 bases, with 13 bases remaining between them. DNA for the CDR3: TGTGCCAGCAGTTTTCATCGGGAGCCGAACATTCAGTACTTC. Translation: CASSFHREPNIQYF.

In nucleotides, the CDR3 is TGCGCCAGCAATGTGGGGCAAACCTACAATGAGCAGTTCTTC. Protein sequence: CASNVGQTYNEQFF. This chain connects TRBV5-1 to TRBJ2-1, with D perhaps matching TRBD1 (5 bases). Germline lookup yields CDR1 SGHRS and CDR2 YFSETQ. The V end lost 6 bases, the J end lost 2 bases, and 12 bases lay between the germline ends. The CDR3 runs 14 residues.